This T cell receptor beta chain was observed in a study of T-cell reconstitution after alpha-beta-depleted transplantation in children. CDR3 length: 18 amino acids. Germline V gives CDR1 SGHRS, CDR2 YFSETQ. With 2 bases removed from V and 0 bases from J, the gap between germline ends came to 15 bases. TCRbeta library preparation incorporated unique molecular identifiers. TCRdb analysed the PCR reads with MiXCR anew, one entry per CDR3 protein. This sample has 300,000 to 400,000 distinct CDR3 sequences, with under 20% found just once. V usage is TRBV5-1 and J usage is TRBJ2-6; maybe TRBD1 (6 bases). The receptor's source is a male patient aged 2-15 years who had a stem cell transplant for acute lymphoblastic leukemia, so the T cells may come from the graft donor. The source was PBMCs, mostly from graft donor cells, collected 360 days after TCRalphabeta/CD19-depleted stem cell transplant. The CDR3 sequence is CASSFLLLQGSGANVLTF. DNA for the CDR3: TGCGCCAGCAGCTTCCTCCTCTTACAGGGCTCTGGGGCCAACGTCCTGACTTTC.